This T cell receptor (beta chain) was sequenced for a study of beta chain features in type 1 diabetes. Note on this clone: Its cognate antigen is unknown.

Regarding the study as a whole: Researchers caution that PCR might favor shorter templates, equally among patients and controls. Sequencing the cDNA could make cells with high TCR expression show up more than they should. People with Type 1 diabetes carried modestly yet significantly shorter TCRB CDR3s in all four CD4+ subsets.

V gave up 3 bases and J gave up 3 bases, with 8 bases separating them. The CDR3 is 14 residues long. From germline, CDR1 is MNHNY and CDR2 SVGAGI (reference sequence). Reverse transcribing all isolated RNA meant expressed TCRB transcripts were sequenced. Using immunoSEQ multiplex PCR, the repertoire was profiled, and TCRdb retains in-frame clones only, with some absent. The sample lists 640,000 or so clones; roughly 12% were seen once. The rearrangement joins TRBV6-6 to TRBJ1-4; the D is unclear. The material sequenced was naive CD4+ T cells from blood. The clonotype comes from a man aged 18 to 29 with type 1 diabetes. The CDR3 nucleotides read TGTGCCAGCAGTTATTCAGGACCTAATGAAAAACTGTTTTTT. It yields the protein CASSYSGPNEKLFF.